The next 9 T cell receptor beta chains were all read from a single sample in a study of glioma-infiltrating T cells after dendritic cell vaccination. Sequenced by immunoSEQ multiplex PCR; TCRdb stores in-frame clones only, minus some. The data hold tens of thousands of clones, with 87% observed a single time. Time point noted: after dendritic cell vaccination, including at tumor progression/relapse. This material consisted of blood, taken after dendritic cell vaccination. Every receptor here comes from a human donor with glioblastoma.

The chain links TRBV5-1 to TRBJ1-4, with 11 bases aligning to TRBD1. The ends lost 3 bases at V and 7 bases at J; junction bases unmatched: 2. The germline gives CDR1 SGHRS, CDR2 YFSETQ. This CDR3 has 14 amino acids. CDR3 residues: CASSSGTGGEKLFF. The CDR3 nucleotides read TGCGCCAGCAGCTCCGGGACAGGGGGTGAAAAACTGTTTTTT.

The genes are TRBV5-1 and TRBJ2-3; 7 bases agree with TRBD2. Germline V gives CDR1 SGHRS, CDR2 YFSETQ. Losses at the gene ends were 4 bases for V and 0 bases for J; bases not matched to a gene: 8. The CDR3 sequence is 16 residues long. In DNA, the CDR3 is TGCGCCAGCAGCCTGGGGGGAGCGGGGAGCACAGATACGCAGTATTTT. Residues: CASSLGGAGSTDTQYF.

This sequence joins TRBV5-1 and TRBJ2-1, with 8 bases fitting TRBD2. The J segment lost 0 bases and the V segment lost 5 bases, leaving 7 bases of the junction unmatched. Germline values: CDR1 SGHRS, CDR2 YFSETQ. The CDR3 covers 16 residues. CDR3 amino acids: CASRPSGLASYNEQFF. The DNA for the CDR3 is TGCGCCAGCAGGCCCTCCGGACTAGCCTCCTACAATGAGCAGTTCTTC.

This clone was observed a single time. The chain employs TRBV28 and TRBJ1-3; 8 nucleotides agree with TRBD1. The V and J ends lost 1 base and 5 bases, in that order; junction bases with no gene match: 4. This CDR3 is built from 15 residues. The germline CDR1 and CDR2 sequences are MDHEN and SYDVKM. CDR3 amino acids: CASSLSGGRRNTIYF. The DNA of the CDR3 is TGTGCCAGCAGTTTATCAGGGGGCCGGAGAAACACCATATATTTT.

The gene calls are TRBV5-6 and TRBJ1-1, with TRBD1 matching 8 bases. The trim removed 3 bases at V and 2 bases at J, leaving 3 bases unmatched. Looked up from germline, CDR1 is SGHDT and CDR2 is YYEEEE. This CDR3 is built from 14 residues. The chain's CDR3 is CASSWDRLNTEAFF. CDR3 bases: TGTGCCAGCAGCTGGGACAGGTTAAACACTGAAGCTTTCTTT.

V gene TRBV6-1 combines with J gene TRBJ2-5; D uncertain. Between the trimmed V and J ends, which lost 3 bases and 1 base, there was a span of 15 bases. This CDR3 comprises 16 residues. CDR1 is MNHNS, CDR2 SASEGT, per germline. The CDR3 region has the DNA TGTGCCAGCAGTGACGGTAGCCGTGCCCCCCAAGAGACCCAGTACTTC. It is translated as CASSDGSRAPQETQYF.

The sample holds one count of this clone. V usage is TRBV7-2 and J usage is TRBJ1-2, with D possibly TRBD1 on 6 matching bases. This CDR3 is 13 amino acids long. V dropped 5 bases and J dropped 7 bases, with 14 bases sitting between them. Germline V gives CDR1 SGHTA, CDR2 FQGNSA. CDR3 DNA sequence: TGTGCCAGCAGCCGACAGGTTCAGGCTGGCTACACCTTC. It encodes CASSRQVQAGYTF.

DNA for the CDR3: TGTGCCAGCAGTTTAAGGCGGGGGTCCTACGAGCAGTACTTC. Its translation: CASSLRRGSYEQYF. The chain couples TRBV27 to TRBJ2-7, with 7 bases aligning to TRBD2. Germline assignment: CDR1 MNHEY and CDR2 SMNVEV (reference sequence). The CDR3 extends over 14 amino acids. V was pared by 2 bases and J by 1 base, with 2 bases of the junction left unmatched.

The chain is built from TRBV13 and TRBJ2-7; 9 bases fit TRBD1. Trimming took 4 bases from V and 2 from J; bases not matched to a gene: 18. CDR1 and CDR2 from the germline V gene are PRHDT and FYEKMQ (reference sequence). This CDR3 has 19 residues. CDR3 coding DNA: TGTGCCAGCAGCTCTCCTGGATTAGCACAGGGGGCGCGTCCCTACGAGCAGTACTTC. Its translation: CASSSPGLAQGARPYEQYF.